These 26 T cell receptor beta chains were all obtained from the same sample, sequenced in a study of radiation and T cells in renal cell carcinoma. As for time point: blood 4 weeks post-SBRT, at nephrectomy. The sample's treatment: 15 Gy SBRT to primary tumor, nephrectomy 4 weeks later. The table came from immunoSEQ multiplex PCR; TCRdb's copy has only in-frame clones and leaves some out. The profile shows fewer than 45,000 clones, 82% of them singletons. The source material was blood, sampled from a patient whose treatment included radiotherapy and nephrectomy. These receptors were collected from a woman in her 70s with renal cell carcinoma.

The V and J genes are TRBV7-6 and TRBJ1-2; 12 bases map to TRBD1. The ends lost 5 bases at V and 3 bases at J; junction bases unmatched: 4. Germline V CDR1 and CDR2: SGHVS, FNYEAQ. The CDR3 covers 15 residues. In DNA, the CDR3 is TGTGCCAGCAGCCCGGGACAGGGGGCACACTATGGCTACACCTTC. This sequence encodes CASSPGQGAHYGYTF.

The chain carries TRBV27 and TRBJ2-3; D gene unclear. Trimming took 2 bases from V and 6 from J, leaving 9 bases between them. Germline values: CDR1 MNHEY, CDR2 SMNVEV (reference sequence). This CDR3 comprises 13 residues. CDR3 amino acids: CASSLGLTDTQYF. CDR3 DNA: TGTGCCAGCAGTTTAGGCCTCACGGATACGCAGTATTTT.

CDR3 nucleotides: TGTGCCAGCAGCTCGCCCAGGGTTGGCTACACCTTC. Protein product: CASSSPRVGYTF. The rearrangement links TRBV6-5 to TRBJ1-2, with a weak D call TRBD1 (5 bases). Germline V gene lookup returns CDR1 MNHEY and CDR2 SVGAGI. The CDR3 totals 12 residues. Between the trimmed V and J ends, which lost 6 bases and 7 bases, there was a span of 12 bases.

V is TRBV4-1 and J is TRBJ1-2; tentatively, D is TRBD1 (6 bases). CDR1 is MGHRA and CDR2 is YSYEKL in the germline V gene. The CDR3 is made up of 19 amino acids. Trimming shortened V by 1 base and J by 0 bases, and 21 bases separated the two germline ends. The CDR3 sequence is CASSQVIPRQGQANYGYTF. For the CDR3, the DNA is TGCGCCAGCAGCCAAGTAATACCCAGGCAGGGGCAAGCTAACTATGGCTACACCTTC.

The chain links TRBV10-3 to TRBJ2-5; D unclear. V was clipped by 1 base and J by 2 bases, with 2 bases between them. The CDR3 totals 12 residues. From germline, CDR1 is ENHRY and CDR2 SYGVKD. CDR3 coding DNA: TGTGCCATCAGTGAGTTTCAAGAGACCCAGTACTTC. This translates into CAISEFQETQYF.

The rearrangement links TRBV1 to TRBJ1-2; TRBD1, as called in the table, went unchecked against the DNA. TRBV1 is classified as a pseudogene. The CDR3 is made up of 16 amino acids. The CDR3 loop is CTSRTFCLCESYGYTF. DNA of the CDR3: TGCACCAGCAGGACATTTTGTTTGTGCGAAAGCTATGGCTACACCTTC.

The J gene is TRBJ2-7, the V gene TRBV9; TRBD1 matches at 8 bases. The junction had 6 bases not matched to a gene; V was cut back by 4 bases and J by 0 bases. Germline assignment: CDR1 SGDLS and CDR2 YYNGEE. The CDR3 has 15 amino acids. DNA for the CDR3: TGTGCCAGCAGCCCCCAGGGGGCCTCCTCCTACGAGCAGTACTTC. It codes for CASSPQGASSYEQYF. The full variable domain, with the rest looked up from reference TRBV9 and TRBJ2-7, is DSGVTQTPKHLITATGQRVTLRCSPRSGDLSVYWYQQSLDQGLQFLIQYYNGEERAKGNILERFSAQQFPDLHSELNLSSLELGDSALYFCASSPQGASSYEQYFGPGTRLTVT.

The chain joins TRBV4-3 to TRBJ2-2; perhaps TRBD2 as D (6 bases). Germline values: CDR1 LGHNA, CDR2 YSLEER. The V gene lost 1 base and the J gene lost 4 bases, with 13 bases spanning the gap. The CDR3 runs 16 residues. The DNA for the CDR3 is TGCGCCAGCAGCCAAGTCCCAGCGGGCGTCACCGGGGAGCTGTTTTTT. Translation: CASSQVPAGVTGELFF.

Written as DNA, the CDR3 is TGTGCCAGCAGTACGGGGGGACCTAATGAAAAACTGTTTTTT. This gives the protein CASSTGGPNEKLFF. The chain uses TRBV6-1 and TRBJ1-4; D possibly corresponds to TRBD1 (5 bases). This CDR3 contains 14 residues. Germline CDR1 is MNHNS and CDR2 is SASEGT. V was trimmed by 5 bases and J by 3 bases, leaving 10 bases between them.

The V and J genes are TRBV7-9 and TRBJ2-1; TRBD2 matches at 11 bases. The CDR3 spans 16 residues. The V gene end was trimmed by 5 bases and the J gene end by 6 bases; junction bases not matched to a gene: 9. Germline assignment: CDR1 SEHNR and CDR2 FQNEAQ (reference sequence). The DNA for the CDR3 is TGTGCCAGCAGCCCTGAACTAGCGGGGGTATTCAATGAGCAGTTCTTC. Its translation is CASSPELAGVFNEQFF.

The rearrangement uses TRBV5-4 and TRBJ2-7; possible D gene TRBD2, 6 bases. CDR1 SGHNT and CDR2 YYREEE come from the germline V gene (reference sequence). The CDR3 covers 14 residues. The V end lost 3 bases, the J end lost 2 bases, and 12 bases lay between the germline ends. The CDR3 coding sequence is TGTGCCAGCAGCTACGGGGGAACCACCTACGAGCAGTACTTC. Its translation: CASSYGGTTYEQYF.

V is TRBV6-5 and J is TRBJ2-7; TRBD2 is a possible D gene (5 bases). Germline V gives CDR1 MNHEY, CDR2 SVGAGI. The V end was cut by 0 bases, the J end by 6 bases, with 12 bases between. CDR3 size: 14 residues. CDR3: CASSYSTGVGEQYF. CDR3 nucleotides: TGTGCCAGCAGTTACTCGACCGGGGTGGGCGAGCAGTACTTC.

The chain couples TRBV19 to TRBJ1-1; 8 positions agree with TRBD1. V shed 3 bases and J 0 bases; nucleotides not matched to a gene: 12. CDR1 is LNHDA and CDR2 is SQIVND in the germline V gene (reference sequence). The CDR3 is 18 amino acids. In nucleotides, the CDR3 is TGTGCCAGTAGTATGACCTCCCGGACAGGGTGGCTGAACACTGAAGCTTTCTTT. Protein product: CASSMTSRTGWLNTEAFF.

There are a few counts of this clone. The CDR3 bases are TGTGCCTCCTCGGCGCTTAACTATGGCTACACCTTC. Protein sequence: CASSALNYGYTF. The chain uses TRBV19 and TRBJ1-2, with D hard to call. Looked up from germline, CDR1 is LNHDA and CDR2 is SQIVND (reference sequence). Trimming took 11 bases from V and 1 from J, leaving 11 bases between them. The CDR3 has 12 residues.

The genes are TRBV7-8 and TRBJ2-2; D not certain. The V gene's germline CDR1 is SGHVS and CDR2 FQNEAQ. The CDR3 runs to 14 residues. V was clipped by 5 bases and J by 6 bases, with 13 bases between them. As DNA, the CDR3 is TGTGCCAGCAGCGGCCGTGGGATCGCCGGGGAGCTGTTTTTT. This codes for CASSGRGIAGELFF.

As DNA, the CDR3 is TGTGCCAGCACTAGCACCATGAACACTGAAGCTTTCTTT. Residues: CASTSTMNTEAFF. The chain has TRBV6-6 and TRBJ1-1; D uncertain. Trimming pared 7 bases from V and 0 bases from J, leaving 9 bases between. Germline loops: CDR1 MNHNY, CDR2 SVGAGI (reference sequence). This CDR3 region has 13 residues.

The CDR3 reads CASRFDRQDGYTF. CDR3 coding DNA: TGTGCCAGCAGATTCGACAGGCAGGATGGCTACACCTTC. The gene calls are TRBV7-2 and TRBJ1-2; D might be TRBD1 (6 bases). CDR1 and CDR2 from the germline V gene are SGHTA and FQGNSA. V gave up 6 bases and J gave up 6 bases, with 14 bases separating them. The CDR3 covers 13 residues.

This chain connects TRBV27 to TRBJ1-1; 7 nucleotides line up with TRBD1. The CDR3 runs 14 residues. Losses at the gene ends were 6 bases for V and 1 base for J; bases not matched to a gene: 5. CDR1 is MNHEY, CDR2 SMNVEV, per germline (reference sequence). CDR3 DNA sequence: TGTGCCAGCAGGCCAGGGGGGGCGAACACTGAAGCTTTCTTT. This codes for CASRPGGANTEAFF.

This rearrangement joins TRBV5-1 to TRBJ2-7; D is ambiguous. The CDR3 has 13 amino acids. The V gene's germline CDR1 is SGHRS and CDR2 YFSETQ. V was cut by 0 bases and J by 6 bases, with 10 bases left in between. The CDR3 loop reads CASSLEGWGEQYF. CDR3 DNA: TGCGCCAGCAGCTTGGAGGGCTGGGGCGAGCAGTACTTC.

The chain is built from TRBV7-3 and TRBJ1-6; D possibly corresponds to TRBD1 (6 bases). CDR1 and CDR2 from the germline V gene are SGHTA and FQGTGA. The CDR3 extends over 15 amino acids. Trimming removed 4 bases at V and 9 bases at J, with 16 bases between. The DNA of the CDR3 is TGTGCCAGCAGCTCAAGGGACATTATAACTTCACCCCTCCACTTT. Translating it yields CASSSRDIITSPLHF. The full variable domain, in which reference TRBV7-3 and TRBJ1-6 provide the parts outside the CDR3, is GAGVSQTPSNKVTEKGKYVELRCDPISGHTALYWYRQSLGQGPEFLIYFQGTGAADDSGLPNDRFFAVRPEGSVSTLKIQRTERGDSAVYLCASSSRDIITSPLHFGNGTRLTVT.

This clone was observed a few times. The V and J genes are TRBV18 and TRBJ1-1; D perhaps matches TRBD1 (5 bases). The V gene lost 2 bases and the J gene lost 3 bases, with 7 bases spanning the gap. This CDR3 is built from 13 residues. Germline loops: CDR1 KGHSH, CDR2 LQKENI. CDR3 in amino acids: CASSPSRDTEAFF. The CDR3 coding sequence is TGTGCCAGCTCACCATCCAGGGACACTGAAGCTTTCTTT.

The CDR3 DNA sequence: TGTGCCACCAGCAGAGTAGGGGTCTACGGGCGCAATCAGCCCCAGCATTTT. Residues: CATSRVGVYGRNQPQHF. The chain is built from TRBV15 and TRBJ1-5, with D possibly matching TRBD1 (5 bases). The CDR3 has 17 residues. Trimming stripped 1 base from V and 2 bases from J, with 15 bases between. Per germline, CDR1 LNHNV and CDR2 YYDKDF (reference sequence).

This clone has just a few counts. Written as DNA, the CDR3 is TGTGCCATCAGTGAGTTTTGGACGGATGAAGCTTTCTTT. This codes for CAISEFWTDEAFF. The chain couples TRBV10-3 to TRBJ1-1; D call uncertain. Per the germline V gene, CDR1 is ENHRY and CDR2 is SYGVKD. There are 13 residues in the CDR3. Trimming removed 1 base from V and 7 bases from J, with 10 bases in between.

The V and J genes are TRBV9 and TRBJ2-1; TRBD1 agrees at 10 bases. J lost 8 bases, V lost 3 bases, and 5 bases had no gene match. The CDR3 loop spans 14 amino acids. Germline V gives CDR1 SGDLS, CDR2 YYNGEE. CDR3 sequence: CASSALTGGDEQFF. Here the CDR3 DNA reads TGTGCCAGCAGCGCATTGACAGGGGGCGATGAGCAGTTCTTC.

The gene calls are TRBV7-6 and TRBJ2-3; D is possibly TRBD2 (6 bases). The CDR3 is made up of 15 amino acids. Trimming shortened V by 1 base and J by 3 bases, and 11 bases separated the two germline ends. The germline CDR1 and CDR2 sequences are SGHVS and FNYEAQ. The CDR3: CASSLGYRGTDTQYF. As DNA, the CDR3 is TGTGCCAGCAGCTTAGGTTACCGGGGGACAGATACGCAGTATTTT.

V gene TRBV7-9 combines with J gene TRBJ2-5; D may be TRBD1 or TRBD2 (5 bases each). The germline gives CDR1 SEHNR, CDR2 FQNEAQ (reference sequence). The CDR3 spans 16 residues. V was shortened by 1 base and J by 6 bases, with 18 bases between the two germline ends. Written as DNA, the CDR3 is TGTGCCAGCAGCTTAGAGTCGGGACCCCCATCGCAGACCCAGTACTTC. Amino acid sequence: CASSLESGPPSQTQYF.